What follows are 2 T cell receptor beta chains derived from one specimen sequenced in a study of blood T cell repertoires in COVID-19. The table came from immunoSEQ multiplex PCR; TCRdb's copy has only in-frame clones and leaves some out. The repertoire holds 250,000 or so clones, with about nine tenths as singletons. Sequenced input: PBMCs or T cells enriched from blood (not recorded which). Source of these receptors: a woman aged 30 to 39 with acute COVID-19.

The V and J genes are TRBV24-1 and TRBJ2-2, with D hard to call. V gave up 4 bases and J gave up 5 bases, with 13 bases separating them. The CDR3 contains 15 residues. From germline, CDR1 is KGHDR and CDR2 SFDVKD. The CDR3 nucleotides are TGTGCCACCAGTGAAGTTCGGGTGCCGACCGGGGAGCTGTTTTTT. It codes for CATSEVRVPTGELFF.

J is TRBJ1-6 and V is TRBV7-8; D is unclear. Germline CDR1 and CDR2: SGHVS and FQNEAQ. The CDR3 runs to 12 residues. The germline V and J ends were trimmed by 5 bases and 10 bases, with 9 bases remaining between them. The CDR3: CASSGRGSPLHF. The CDR3 DNA reads TGTGCCAGCAGCGGCAGAGGGTCACCCCTCCACTTT.